A single sample is the source of the 24 T cell receptor beta chains below, sequenced in a study of regulatory and conventional T cells in RAG deficiency (dated by TCRdb to about 2017). Before genomic DNA was extracted, conventional CD4+ T cells were isolated from blood as CD25-low CD127-high cells. Libraries came from the immunoSEQ multiplex PCR assay. Held by TCRdb, this immuneACCESS table contains in-frame sequences only and omits some clones. Under half of the omission traces to an unresolved V gene where checked; the cause of the rest is unknown. In this sample the table shows fewer than 40,000 clones, around 96% of which occur a single time. About 0.32% of the sample goes to the ten largest clones. Separately, the same data were catalogued under a study of regulatory T cells. The second study reports: The multiplex PCR relied on 52 forward TRBV primers and 13 reverse TRBJ primers, and amplification bias was corrected through assay-based and computational methods.

Sequenced input: CD25- CD4+ T cells sorted from blood. The receptors derive from a human donor in good health.

The chain carries TRBV2 and TRBJ1-6; tentatively, D is TRBD1 (6 bases). Germline lookup yields CDR1 SNHLY and CDR2 FYNNEI. The V end was cut by 4 bases, the J end by 7 bases, with 23 bases between. The CDR3 totals 18 residues. CDR3 coding DNA: TGTGCCAGCAGTGTAAGGGACACTTCCGTCCTAGGAAATTCACCCCTCCACTTT. It translates to CASSVRDTSVLGNSPLHF. The whole variable domain, filled in from reference TRBV2 and TRBJ1-6, reads EPEVTQTPSHQVTQMGQEVILRCVPISNHLYFYWYRQILGQKVEFLVSFYNNEISEKSEIFDDQFSVERPDGSNFTLKIRSTKLEDSAMYFCASSVRDTSVLGNSPLHFGNGTRLTVT.

The chain employs TRBV5-1 and TRBJ2-3; 8 nucleotides align to TRBD1. With V trimmed by 4 bases and J by 6 bases, 13 bases remained unmatched. Germline lookup yields CDR1 SGHRS and CDR2 YFSETQ. This CDR3 is built from 16 residues. Here the CDR3 reads CASSMDGQGHGDTQYF. The CDR3 DNA reads as TGCGCCAGCAGCATGGACGGACAGGGTCATGGGGATACGCAGTATTTT. The variable domain in full, with the rest retrieved from reference TRBV5-1 and TRBJ2-3, is KAGVTQTPRYLIKTRGQQVTLSCSPISGHRSVSWYQQTPGQGLQFLFEYFSETQRNKGNFPGRFSGRQFSNSRSEMNVSTLELGDSALYLCASSMDGQGHGDTQYFGPGTRLTVL.

This chain links TRBV5-4 with TRBJ1-5; TRBD1 agrees at 10 bases. CDR1 and CDR2 (germline): SGHNT, YYREEE (reference sequence). The CDR3 sequence is 18 residues long. Losses at the gene ends were 5 bases for V and 0 bases for J; bases not matched to a gene: 11. The CDR3 DNA reads as TGTGCCAGCAGTTTTAGGGACAGGGGCGTTTATAGCAATCAGCCCCAGCATTTT. Encoded protein: CASSFRDRGVYSNQPQHF.

The rearrangement joins TRBV5-6 to TRBJ1-5; 8 positions match TRBD1. This CDR3 has 15 residues. Germline loops: CDR1 SGHDT, CDR2 YYEEEE. Trimming removed 1 base from V and 4 bases from J; junction bases left unmatched: 4. This CDR3 is CASSLRTGGNQPQHF. CDR3 in DNA: TGTGCCAGCAGCTTGCGAACAGGGGGTAATCAGCCCCAGCATTTT.

The rearrangement joins TRBV5-8 to TRBJ1-2, with D unresolved. Germline loops: CDR1 SGHTS, CDR2 YDEGEE. Trimming pared 1 base from V and 6 bases from J, leaving 13 bases between. The CDR3 spans 14 residues. The CDR3 spells CASSLFTREDGYTF. In nucleotides, the CDR3 is TGTGCCAGCAGCTTGTTCACCCGGGAAGATGGCTACACCTTC.

The rearrangement uses TRBV2 and TRBJ1-2; 11 nucleotides line up with TRBD1. The CDR3 contains 15 residues. With 6 bases clipped from V and 1 base from J, the junction kept 4 bases outside the gene matches. Looked up from germline, CDR1 is SNHLY and CDR2 is FYNNEI. Here the CDR3 reads CASRPGTGGNYGYTF. The CDR3 coding sequence is TGTGCCAGCAGACCCGGGACAGGGGGTAACTATGGCTACACCTTC.

The rearrangement links TRBV18 to TRBJ2-3; no firm D call. The CDR3 extends over 15 amino acids. Trimming left V 1 base short and J 5 bases short, with 13 bases between. Germline CDR1 and CDR2: KGHSH and LQKENI. Written as DNA, the CDR3 is TGTGCCAGCTCACCACTGCAAAACACCCAAGATACGCAGTATTTT. Translation: CASSPLQNTQDTQYF.

This chain connects TRBV27 to TRBJ1-1, with unresolved D. Looked up from germline, CDR1 is MNHEY and CDR2 is SMNVEV (reference sequence). The CDR3 is 16 residues long. V lost 4 bases and J 4 bases, leaving 19 bases between the germline ends. The chain's CDR3 is CASSSSSTMPSTEAFF. Here the CDR3 DNA reads TGTGCCAGCAGTTCCTCGTCGACTATGCCCTCCACTGAAGCTTTCTTT.

As for this clone: The sample holds other DNA sequences that translate to the same CDR3. The rearrangement joins TRBV6-4 to TRBJ1-6; TRBD1 is a possible D gene (5 bases). There are 15 residues in the CDR3. The V end lost 6 bases, the J end lost 7 bases, and 16 bases lay between the germline ends. Germline CDR1 reads MRHNA; CDR2 reads SNTAGT. CDR3 DNA: TGTGCCAGCAGGGCCGAAGGGGATTGGAATTCACCCCTCCACTTT. Amino acid sequence: CASRAEGDWNSPLHF.

This chain links TRBV28 with TRBJ2-7; 9 bases match TRBD1. This CDR3 spans 15 amino acids. The junction had 7 bases not matched to a gene; V was cut back by 4 bases and J by 3 bases. Germline lookup yields CDR1 MDHEN and CDR2 SYDVKM. CDR3 coding DNA: TGTGCCAGCAGTTCCGCCGGGACAGGGCTCTACGAGCAGTACTTC. Amino acids: CASSSAGTGLYEQYF.

CDR3 DNA: TGTGCCAGCAGTTTGCAGGGAAGCACAGATACGCAGTATTTT. Translated, it gives CASSLQGSTDTQYF. This chain joins TRBV27 and TRBJ2-3; D possibly corresponds to TRBD1 (5 bases). Germline V gene sequence: CDR1 MNHEY, CDR2 SMNVEV (reference sequence). The V end was cut by 3 bases, the J end by 0 bases, with 7 bases between. This CDR3 contains 14 residues.

The chain is built from TRBV5-1 and TRBJ2-5; perhaps TRBD1 as D (5 bases). TRBJ2-7 matches the DNA end more closely, so the J call is doubtful. The CDR3 is 14 amino acids. The germline V gene encodes CDR1 SGHRS and CDR2 YFSETQ. The CDR3 bases are TGCGCCAGCAGCCTAGAAGACAGCCCCTACGAGCAGTACTTC. As protein: CASSLEDSPYEQYF.

This chain connects TRBV4-3 to TRBJ2-2, with a possible D match to TRBD1 (5 bases). Trimming took 8 bases from V and 3 from J, leaving 16 bases between them. Germline V gene data show CDR1 as LGHNA and CDR2 as YSLEER. CDR3 length: 15 residues. Here the CDR3 reads CASSQVAGYTGELFF. CDR3 nucleotide sequence: TGCGCCAGCTCTCAGGTCGCAGGGTACACCGGGGAGCTGTTTTTT.

J is TRBJ2-5 and V is TRBV29-1, with 9 nucleotides matching TRBD2. The end of the DNA aligns better with TRBJ2-7, so the J call may be wrong. CDR1 and CDR2 (germline): SQVTM, ANQGSEA. The CDR3 covers 16 residues. The CDR3 nucleotides are TGCAGCAAGCTCCTACTCAGCGGGGGGCCCGCCTACGAGCAGTACTTC. Its protein is CSKLLLSGGPAYEQYF.

This chain uses TRBV5-1 with TRBJ2-5; 16 nucleotides align to TRBD2. V trimming: 4 bases; J trimming: 5 bases; junction bases outside the gene matches: 2. The CDR3 is 15 residues long. CDR1 SGHRS and CDR2 YFSETQ come from the germline V gene. The CDR3 nucleotides read TGCGCCAGCAGCGAGGGACTAGCGGGAGGGGAGACCCAGTACTTC. Translation gives CASSEGLAGGETQYF. The whole variable domain, remainder taken from reference TRBV5-1 and TRBJ2-5, is KAGVTQTPRYLIKTRGQQVTLSCSPISGHRSVSWYQQTPGQGLQFLFEYFSETQRNKGNFPGRFSGRQFSNSRSEMNVSTLELGDSALYLCASSEGLAGGETQYFGPGTRLLVL.

The chain combines TRBV7-3 with TRBJ1-1; the D gene is possibly TRBD1 (6 bases). Trimming took 0 bases from V and 2 from J, leaving 7 bases between them. CDR1 is SGHTA and CDR2 is FQGTGA in the germline V gene. The CDR3 is made up of 14 amino acids. The CDR3 spells CASSLTTGNTEAFF. CDR3 bases: TGTGCCAGCAGCTTAACGACAGGAAACACTGAAGCTTTCTTT.

This chain connects TRBV6-5 to TRBJ1-2, with D unresolved. This CDR3 has 15 amino acids. The germline V gene encodes CDR1 MNHEY and CDR2 SVGAGI. Trimming took off 11 bases at V and 3 bases at J, with 22 bases between the two ends. The CDR3 coding sequence is TGTGCCCCAGGCAAACCCCACGTTAGGCACTATGGCTACACCTTC. Translating gives CAPGKPHVRHYGYTF.

The gene calls are TRBV7-9 and TRBJ1-3; the match to TRBD1 covers 8 bases. With V trimmed by 0 bases and J by 1 base, 8 bases remained unmatched. The germline V gene has CDR1 SEHNR and CDR2 FQNEAQ (reference sequence). The CDR3 totals 18 residues. This chain's CDR3 is CASSLARTGSSSGNTIYF. CDR3 DNA sequence: TGTGCCAGCAGCTTAGCGAGGACAGGGTCAAGTTCTGGAAACACCATATATTTT.

J is TRBJ2-5 and V is TRBV13; D gene ambiguous. This CDR3 contains 12 residues. Germline V lookup: CDR1 PRHDT, CDR2 FYEKMQ (reference sequence). The V gene lost 1 base and the J gene lost 4 bases, with 4 bases spanning the gap. The CDR3 spells CASSLDGETQYF. In DNA, the CDR3 is TGTGCCAGCAGCTTAGACGGAGAGACCCAGTACTTC.

The gene calls are TRBV4-1 and TRBJ2-7, with D perhaps matching TRBD2 (6 bases). CDR3 size: 15 residues. Germline V gene data show CDR1 as MGHRA and CDR2 as YSYEKL. Trimming shortened V by 1 base and J by 2 bases, and 12 bases separated the two germline ends. The CDR3 protein is CASSQAGTGAYEQYF. CDR3 coding DNA: TGCGCCAGCAGCCAAGCTGGGACGGGGGCCTACGAGCAGTACTTC.

The DNA for the CDR3 is TGTGCCAGCAGCTGGACAGGGACGAAGGACGAGCAGTACTTC. Translation gives CASSWTGTKDEQYF. This chain links TRBV7-8 with TRBJ2-7; 8 bases are a match to TRBD1. The CDR3 has 14 residues. The germline CDR1 and CDR2 sequences are SGHVS and FQNEAQ. After removal of 4 bases from V and 5 bases from J, the junction contained 7 bases not matched to a gene.

The chain is built from TRBV4-2 and TRBJ2-3; 9 nucleotides agree with TRBD2. Per the germline V gene, CDR1 is LGHNA and CDR2 is YNFKEQ. There are 17 residues in the CDR3. With 0 bases clipped from V and 6 bases from J, the junction kept 10 bases outside the gene matches. The CDR3 coding sequence is TGTGCCAGCAGCCAAGAAGACTGGCGGGGGGGCTCGGATACGCAGTATTTT. Residues: CASSQEDWRGGSDTQYF.

The chain employs TRBV7-9 and TRBJ1-1; D is perhaps TRBD1 (6 bases). This CDR3 has 15 residues. V lost 1 base and J lost 2, with 11 bases in between. CDR1 is SEHNR, CDR2 FQNEAQ, per germline (reference sequence). The CDR3 is CASSLEGVPNTEAFF. CDR3 DNA: TGTGCCAGCAGCTTAGAGGGGGTACCAAACACTGAAGCTTTCTTT.

The chain carries TRBV28 and TRBJ2-5, with D possibly matching TRBD2 (6 bases). The CDR3 totals 17 residues. Germline V lookup: CDR1 MDHEN, CDR2 SYDVKM. With 3 bases removed from V and 0 bases from J, the gap between germline ends came to 17 bases. The DNA for the CDR3 is TGTGCCAGCAGTTTCGGGTGGGGCGGGAAAGACCAAGAGACCCAGTACTTC. The encoded protein is CASSFGWGGKDQETQYF.